The rows below give T cell receptor beta chains drawn from one sample of a study of T cell changes during pregnancy in multiple sclerosis. TCRdb's table, derived via immunoSEQ multiplex PCR, lists solely in-frame clones and lacks some. The repertoire holds roughly 42,000 clones, with more than 90% as singletons. The sample here was CD4+ T cells from peripheral blood mononuclear cells, taken in the second trimester of pregnancy. These receptors were collected from a female donor in good health, enrolled as a control in a pregnancy study. The CDR3 runs from the conserved cysteine through the conserved F or W. A D gene is named only where the DNA matches it firmly. Not every row has a clone size; where given, it reads once, few, many or a size class.

size	D	V	J	DNA	CDR3
.	TRBD2	TRBV4-2	TRBJ2-4	TGTGCCAGCAGCCAAGATGTGGCGGGAGGACAAAACATTCAGTACTTC	CASSQDVAGGQNIQYF
.	TRBD1	TRBV19	TRBJ1-1	TGTGCCAGTAGTACGGACAGGGACACTGAAGCTTTCTTT	CASSTDRDTEAFF
.	.	TRBV5-4	TRBJ2-3	TGTGCCAGCAGCTTCAATAGAGATACGCAGTATTTT	CASSFNRDTQYF
.	.	TRBV7-8	TRBJ1-5	TGTGCCAGCAGCTTGTCAGCAGGGTACAATCAGCCCCAGCATTTT	CASSLSAGYNQPQHF
.	.	TRBV10-3	TRBJ1-1	TGTGCCATCAGCCTACAGAAACAGAACACTGAAGCTTTCTTT	CAISLQKQNTEAFF
.	TRBD1	TRBV5-4	TRBJ2-7	TGTGCCAGCAGCTTGGGCCAGGGGGCCCCCTACGAGCAGTACTTC	CASSLGQGAPYEQYF
.	TRBD1	TRBV7-4	TRBJ1-6	TGTGCCAACTCAGAAGGACAGGTAGATTCACCCCTCCACTTT	CANSEGQVDSPLHF
.	.	TRBV16	TRBJ1-1	TGTGCCAGCAGCCATTCAGGGTGGACTGAAGCTTTCTTT	CASSHSGWTEAFF
once	TRBD1	TRBV9	TRBJ1-5	TGTGCCAGCAGCGTGGAGGGGGCTCCCAGTCAGCCCCAGCATTTT	CASSVEGAPSQPQHF
.	.	TRBV9	TRBJ2-3	TGTGCCAGCAGCGAAGAGGGTACCAGGGGAGATTTAACAGATACGCAGTATTTT	CASSEEGTRGDLTDTQYF
.	.	TRBV19	TRBJ1-2	TGTGCCACCCACCTCGGACAGTCCTATGGCTACACCTTC	CATHLGQSYGYTF
.	.	TRBV18	TRBJ2-1	TGTGCCAGCTCACAGATAGGTCCGACGGGGGCCTACAATGAGCAGTTCTTC	CASSQIGPTGAYNEQFF
.	TRBD2	TRBV7-2	TRBJ2-2	TGTGCCAGCAGCCCCGGTGCTAGCGGGAGATTGACCGGGGAGCTGTTTTTT	CASSPGASGRLTGELFF
.	TRBD2	TRBV6-5	TRBJ2-1	TGTGCCAGCAGTTTATCCGGGACTAGGCTGTTCTTC	CASSLSGTRLFF
.	.	TRBV19	TRBJ2-1	TGTGCCACTTCCAGTGGAGAAAGCTCCTACAATGAGCAGTTCTTC	CATSSGESSYNEQFF
.	.	TRBV6-6	TRBJ2-2	TGTGCCAGCAGGCCCGGGTGGCAGAACACCGGGGAGCTGTTTTTT	CASRPGWQNTGELFF
.	.	TRBV12-5	TRBJ2-7	TGTGCTAGTGGTTTGGGGGGAGTCGGCGAGCAGTACTTC	CASGLGGVGEQYF
.	.	TRBV7-2	TRBJ2-7	TGTGCCAGCAGCTTACTGGCGGGGATCGAGCAGTACTTC	CASSLLAGIEQYF
once	TRBD1	TRBV4-1	TRBJ1-5	TGCGCCAGCAGCTCCGGGACAGGGGGCCTATTGACCAATCAGCCCCAGCATTTT	CASSSGTGGLLTNQPQHF
.	TRBD1	TRBV9	TRBJ2-5	TGTGCCAGCAGCCCTAGACAGGGTGAGACCCAGTACTTC	CASSPRQGETQYF
.	.	TRBV7-2	TRBJ1-5	TGTGCCACGGCGGGCCTCTCCAATAGCAATCAGCCCCAGCATTTT	CATAGLSNSNQPQHF
.	TRBD1	TRBV28	TRBJ2-7	TGTGCCAGCACCCTGGCCGGGACAGGCCGTGAGTACTTC	CASTLAGTGREYF
.	.	TRBV7-9	TRBJ2-5	TGTGCCAGCAACATTAAAGAGACCCAGTACTTC	CASNIKETQYF
.	.	TRBV6-4	TRBJ1-6	TGTGCCAGCAGTGAAGAAGCAGGGAGGGCACCCCTCCACTTT	CASSEEAGRAPLHF
.	TRBD2	TRBV7-2	TRBJ2-5	TGTGCCAGCAGCTTAGAGGCGGGGGGCGGGGAGACCCAGTACTTC	CASSLEAGGGETQYF
.	TRBD1	TRBV27	TRBJ1-2	TGTGCCAGCACTATTACCGGGACAGGAAGTCGTAACTATGGCTACACCTTC	CASTITGTGSRNYGYTF
.	.	TRBV9	TRBJ2-5	TGTGCCAGCAGCGTAAGGGGGGGGCCGGAGACCCAGTACTTC	CASSVRGGPETQYF
.	TRBD2	TRBV29-1	TRBJ2-7	TGCAGCGGATTGACTAGCGGGAGCTCCTACGAGCAGTACTTC	CSGLTSGSSYEQYF
few	.	TRBV5-8	TRBJ2-1	TGTGCCAGCAACTTGCAGTATGAGCAGTTCTTC	CASNLQYEQFF
.	TRBD1	TRBV5-6	TRBJ1-4	TGTGCCAGCAGCTTGGGGGACAGGGCCGGCGAAAAACTGTTTTTT	CASSLGDRAGEKLFF
.	TRBD1	TRBV7-8	TRBJ2-7	TGTGCCAGCAGGCCGGACAGGGACGCTGTCGAGCAGTACTTC	CASRPDRDAVEQYF
few	TRBD1	TRBV30	TRBJ1-1	TGTGCCTGGAGTACACCGGGACAGGGGAACACTGAAGCTTTCTTT	CAWSTPGQGNTEAFF
.	TRBD1	TRBV9	TRBJ2-1	TGTGCCAGCAGCGTGGGACAGGGGTATCAGGGGATCAATGAGCAGTTCTTC	CASSVGQGYQGINEQFF
.	.	TRBV21-1	TRBJ2-2	TGTGCCAGCCCCGCGGGGAACACCGGGGAGCTGTTTTTT	CASPAGNTGELFF
.	TRBD2	TRBV7-3	TRBJ2-1	TGTGCCAGCAGCTCACTAGCGGGAGTTGACTACAATGAGCAGTTCTTC	CASSSLAGVDYNEQFF
.	TRBD2	TRBV9	TRBJ2-1	TGTGCCAGCAGCCCCCCTAGCGGCCGGGGAGATGAGCAGTTCTTC	CASSPPSGRGDEQFF